This TCR beta chain is from a study of blood T cell repertoires in COVID-19. Assay: immunoSEQ multiplex PCR; the TCRdb copy retains only in-frame clones and omits some. This sample has a few hundred thousand clones, with 70% to 90% found just once. CDR3 size: 13 residues. The germline V and J ends were trimmed by 5 bases and 3 bases, with 11 bases remaining between them. Germline V gene sequence: CDR1 MDHEN, CDR2 SYDVKM. Sample: PBMCs or T cells enriched from blood (not recorded which). The gene calls are TRBV28 and TRBJ2-7; D unclear. This TCR derives from a woman aged 45-59 years who had recovered from COVID-19. CDR3 region: CASSEALSYEQYF. CDR3 bases: TGTGCCAGCAGTGAAGCGTTGAGCTACGAGCAGTACTTC. The variable domain in full, with the rest retrieved from reference TRBV28 and TRBJ2-7, is DVKVTQSSRYLVKRTGEKVFLECVQDMDHENMFWYRQDPGLGLRLIYFSYDVKMKEKGDIPEGYSVSREKKERFSLILESASTNQTSMYLCASSEALSYEQYFGPGTRLTVT.